This T cell receptor (beta chain) derives from a study of glioma-infiltrating T cells after dendritic cell vaccination. Study-wide findings and caveats: Patients with more pretreatment TILs had longer time to progression and survival.

Measured with immunoSEQ multiplex PCR; TCRdb has only the in-frame clones, and not every one. This table has about 49,000 clones, around 86% appearing once. Worth noting for this clone: Its antigen remains unknown.

The receptor's source is a human donor with glioblastoma. The sequencing here drew on blood, taken before dendritic cell vaccination.

Here the CDR3 DNA reads TGTGCCAGCTCACTTACAGGGCCTCCCCAAGAGACCCAGTACTTC. It yields the protein CASSLTGPPQETQYF. J is TRBJ2-5 and V is TRBV18, with D perhaps TRBD1 (6 bases). The V gene lost 4 bases and the J gene lost 1 base, with 13 bases spanning the gap. The germline V gene has CDR1 KGHSH and CDR2 LQKENI. This CDR3 has 15 amino acids.